This passage covers 21 T cell receptor beta chains from one sample sequenced in a study of a mutant IDH1 vaccine in newly diagnosed glioma. Clones were sequenced by immunoSEQ multiplex PCR, and TCRdb holds only the in-frame ones, with some missing. The table shows about 92,000 clones, with roughly 80% occurring only once. Time point specified: baseline, week 1 (first vaccination visit). The treatment: pre-vaccination baseline after standard-of-care therapy. Here the sequenced sample was PBMCs, taken from a glioma patient treated with radiotherapy, temozolomide or both. These receptors were obtained from a woman aged 50 to 60 with glioma.

CDR3 nucleotide sequence: TGTGCCAGCAGCCGGCCGGGACAGTCGAACACCGGGGAGCTGTTTTTT. It specifies CASSRPGQSNTGELFF. The chain carries TRBV7-9 and TRBJ2-2; 7 bases are a match to TRBD1. V lost 5 bases to trimming and J lost 0 bases; unmatched junction nucleotides: 6. Germline values: CDR1 SEHNR, CDR2 FQNEAQ (reference sequence). There are 16 residues in the CDR3.

The rearrangement links TRBV6-6 to TRBJ1-6; 9 bases align to TRBD1. Trimming removed 0 bases from V and 11 bases from J; junction bases left unmatched: 2. The CDR3 contains 14 residues. Germline values: CDR1 MNHNY, CDR2 SVGAGI (reference sequence). CDR3 in DNA: TGTGCCAGCAGTTACTCGGGACAGGGACCACCCCTCCACTTT. The encoded protein is CASSYSGQGPPLHF.

The J gene is TRBJ2-6, the V gene TRBV4-1; D might be TRBD2 (6 bases). The V and J ends lost 7 bases and 6 bases respectively, with 16 bases between them. CDR1 MGHRA and CDR2 YSYEKL come from the germline V gene. This CDR3 is built from 15 residues. The chain's CDR3 is CASNNWGVEANVLTF. CDR3 sequence (DNA): TGCGCCAGCAATAACTGGGGGGTGGAGGCCAACGTCCTGACTTTC.

The chain carries TRBV2 and TRBJ1-2; 9 bases align to TRBD1. Unmatched junction bases numbered 2, after V lost 6 bases and J lost 0 bases. This CDR3 has 14 residues. Germline CDR1 is SNHLY and CDR2 is FYNNEI. As DNA, the CDR3 is TGTGCCAGCAGGGGACAGGGTGCTAACTATGGCTACACCTTC. It codes for CASRGQGANYGYTF.

This chain links TRBV5-1 with TRBJ2-2; D possibly uses TRBD1 or TRBD2 (6 bases each). The V gene lost 2 bases and the J gene lost 6 bases, with 17 bases spanning the gap. The germline gives CDR1 SGHRS, CDR2 YFSETQ. The CDR3 is 16 residues long. The CDR3 reads CASSFIEGGGPGELFF. Written as DNA, the CDR3 is TGCGCCAGCAGCTTTATCGAGGGGGGAGGACCCGGGGAGCTGTTTTTT.

The chain recombines TRBV6-5 with TRBJ1-1, with D perhaps TRBD1 (6 bases). Between the trimmed V and J ends, which lost 0 bases and 8 bases, there was a span of 19 bases. Germline V CDR1 and CDR2: MNHEY, SVGAGI. The CDR3 is made up of 16 amino acids. CDR3 amino acids: CASSYSNRVRQSEAFF. The CDR3 DNA follows: TGTGCCAGCAGTTACTCGAACAGGGTCCGTCAGTCGGAAGCTTTCTTT.

The chain joins TRBV27 to TRBJ1-2; no firm D call. The CDR3 consists of 15 residues. V was shortened by 6 bases and J by 2 bases, with 16 bases between the two germline ends. The germline gives CDR1 MNHEY, CDR2 SMNVEV (reference sequence). The CDR3 reads CASSPVDIYNYGYTF. The CDR3 DNA reads as TGTGCCAGCAGCCCGGTAGACATATACAACTATGGCTACACCTTC.

This clone was counted between two and nine times. The chain carries TRBV5-4 and TRBJ2-7; D is uncertain. Trimming removed 0 bases at V and 0 bases at J, with 4 bases between. The CDR3 covers 13 residues. The V gene's germline CDR1 is SGHNT and CDR2 YYREEE (reference sequence). The chain's CDR3 is CASSLAGSYEQYF. DNA for the CDR3: TGTGCCAGCAGCTTGGCAGGCTCCTACGAGCAGTACTTC.

This chain links TRBV6-6 with TRBJ2-5, with D perhaps given as TRBD1 or TRBD2 (5 bases each). V lost 5 bases, J lost 4 bases, and 17 bases lay in between. CDR1 is MNHNY and CDR2 is SVGAGI in the germline V gene (reference sequence). The CDR3 is 15 residues long. The CDR3 DNA sequence: TGTGCCAGCAGTGATACCGGGACCCCCAGAGAGACCCAGTACTTC. This translates into CASSDTGTPRETQYF.

The V call is TRBV14, the J call TRBJ2-7, with TRBD1 matching over 10 bases. This CDR3 is built from 15 residues. V lost 6 bases, J lost 9 bases, and 14 bases stayed unmatched. Germline values: CDR1 SGHDN, CDR2 FVKESK. CDR3 DNA sequence: TGTGCCAGCAGTCCCCCCGGGACAGGGGCTCGGGCGCAGTACTTC. It yields the protein CASSPPGTGARAQYF.

The gene calls are TRBV6-4 and TRBJ2-7, with TRBD1 matching over 7 bases. Germline lookup yields CDR1 MRHNA and CDR2 SNTAGT. V lost 1 base, J lost 3 bases, and 9 bases stayed unmatched. The CDR3 runs 16 residues. The CDR3 DNA reads as TGTGCCAGCAGTGACTGGACCGGGACAGTGAACTACGAGCAGTACTTC. It codes for CASSDWTGTVNYEQYF.

This clone occurred a few times. V is TRBV27 and J is TRBJ1-1; D call uncertain. The CDR3 is 13 amino acids. Germline V CDR1 and CDR2: MNHEY, SMNVEV (reference sequence). Trimming took off 8 bases at V and 0 bases at J, with 10 bases between the two ends. The CDR3 protein is CASHDTMNTEAFF. CDR3 bases: TGTGCCAGCCACGATACCATGAACACTGAAGCTTTCTTT.

The chain recombines TRBV2 with TRBJ1-2, with 8 bases matching TRBD1. This CDR3 spans 14 amino acids. J was trimmed by 3 bases and V by 6 bases; bases with no gene match: 6. The V gene's germline CDR1 is SNHLY and CDR2 FYNNEI. The CDR3 DNA sequence: TGTGCCAGCAGCCGGCAGGGGGCCGACTATGGCTACACCTTC. It specifies CASSRQGADYGYTF.

This clone appeared a few times. The J gene is TRBJ1-6, the V gene TRBV19; 11 positions agree with TRBD1. Germline assignment: CDR1 LNHDA and CDR2 SQIVND (reference sequence). Losses at the gene ends were 3 bases for V and 1 base for J; bases not matched to a gene: 5. CDR3 length equals 18 residues. This CDR3 is CASSMGGQGGSYNSPLHF. The CDR3 bases are TGTGCCAGTAGTATGGGGGGACAGGGGGGTTCCTATAATTCACCCCTCCACTTT.

The chain uses TRBV5-8 and TRBJ1-2; perhaps TRBD1 as D (5 bases). From germline, CDR1 is SGHTS and CDR2 YDEGEE. This CDR3 region has 16 residues. V lost 4 bases and J 2 bases, leaving 18 bases between the germline ends. The CDR3 loop reads CASSPLRQGSNYGYTF. DNA of the CDR3: TGTGCCAGCAGCCCCCTTCGGCAGGGCTCCAACTATGGCTACACCTTC.

This clone was counted between two and nine times. The genes are TRBV11-2 and TRBJ1-1; D is unresolved. The CDR3 has 13 amino acids. Germline V gene lookup returns CDR1 SGHAT and CDR2 FQNNGV. Trimming removed 4 bases from V and 4 bases from J, with 10 bases in between. CDR3 nucleotide sequence: TGTGCCAGCAGCTCCTCCCTCCGCACTGAAGCTTTCTTT. The encoded protein is CASSSSLRTEAFF.

The chain uses TRBV7-9 and TRBJ1-2, with D unresolved. The germline V and J ends were trimmed by 4 bases and 5 bases, with 8 bases remaining between them. This CDR3 region has 12 residues. CDR1 and CDR2 from the germline V gene are SEHNR and FQNEAQ (reference sequence). The CDR3 sequence: CASSSGVYGYTF. CDR3 nucleotide sequence: TGTGCCAGCAGCTCAGGTGTTTATGGCTACACCTTC.

The chain couples TRBV5-1 to TRBJ2-5; D is unclear. CDR3 length: 13 residues. The germline V gene has CDR1 SGHRS and CDR2 YFSETQ. V was cut by 1 base and J by 7 bases, with 11 bases left in between. DNA of the CDR3: TGCGCCAGCAGCTTGACCGTGCGGCGGACCCAGTACTTC. This translates into CASSLTVRRTQYF.

This chain uses TRBV7-9 with TRBJ2-3, with a weak D call TRBD2 (6 bases). From germline, CDR1 is SEHNR and CDR2 FQNEAQ (reference sequence). The CDR3 consists of 17 residues. V was cut by 4 bases and J by 1 base, with 18 bases left in between. CDR3 protein: CASSSNSWGDGTDTQYF. In nucleotides, the CDR3 is TGTGCCAGCAGCTCCAACTCGTGGGGGGACGGCACAGATACGCAGTATTTT.

This rearrangement joins TRBV7-2 to TRBJ1-6; tentatively, D is TRBD1 (6 bases). The CDR3 consists of 15 residues. Looked up from germline, CDR1 is SGHTA and CDR2 is FQGNSA. V was cut by 5 bases and J by 9 bases, with 17 bases left in between. The CDR3 sequence: CASSNVLEGGSPLHF. The DNA for the CDR3 is TGTGCCAGCAGCAACGTACTGGAGGGGGGTTCACCCCTCCACTTT.

This chain links TRBV9 with TRBJ1-2, with D perhaps matching TRBD1 (5 bases). CDR1 SGDLS and CDR2 YYNGEE come from the germline V gene. The V end lost 4 bases, the J end lost 2 bases, and 12 bases lay between the germline ends. The CDR3 consists of 14 residues. This CDR3 is CASSSGTANYGYTF. Written as DNA, the CDR3 is TGTGCCAGCAGCTCCGGGACCGCAAACTATGGCTACACCTTC.